Listed here are 5 T cell receptor beta chains from one sample, sequenced in a study of regulatory T cells in long-lasting Graves disease. Investigators prepared the TCR beta libraries by applying iRepertoire HTBI primers and Arm-PCR of CDR3 regions. From the multiplex PCR reads, TCRdb called clonotypes with MiXCR, one entry per CDR3 protein. Found here are more than 300,000 distinct CDR3 sequences, roughly 23% of them singletons; the top ten hold around 30%. As to time point: persistent/refractory GD, antithyroid drugs over 5 years with positive TRAb. There was RNA extracted from PBMCs, and the TCR library was made from it. This specimen was peripheral blood mononuclear cells (PBMCs), taken when the disease was refractory, from a patient treated with antithyroid drugs. These TCRs come from a woman in her thirties or forties with Graves disease.

This chain joins TRBV2 and TRBJ2-3; 8 bases map to TRBD2. Trimming cost V 6 bases and J 5 bases; bases outside gene matches: 7. Germline lookup yields CDR1 SNHLY and CDR2 FYNNEI. The CDR3 loop spans 14 amino acids. Here the CDR3 DNA reads TGTGCCAGCAGACGAGCGGGAGTCGAAGATACGCAGTATTTT. Translated, it gives CASRRAGVEDTQYF.

This clonotype was recorded many times. The rearrangement joins TRBV6-2 or TRBV6-3 to TRBJ2-7; 7 nucleotides align to TRBD1. With 5 bases clipped from V and 2 bases from J, the junction kept 6 bases outside the gene matches. The CDR3 totals 14 residues. CDR1 and CDR2 (germline): MNHEY, SVGEGT. The CDR3 sequence is CASSTPTGPYEQYF. CDR3 sequence (DNA): TGTGCCAGCAGTACCCCGACAGGGCCCTACGAGCAGTACTTC.

The sample holds a few counts of this clonotype. The chain has TRBV19 and TRBJ2-7, with D perhaps matching TRBD2 (5 bases). V was clipped by 5 bases and J by 3 bases, with 11 bases between them. Germline lookup yields CDR1 LNHDA and CDR2 SQIVND (reference sequence). The CDR3 runs 13 residues. CDR3 nucleotide sequence: TGTGCCAGTAGTCGAGGGAATGACTACGAGCAGTACTTC. Its protein product is CASSRGNDYEQYF.

This clonotype was seen more than once but under ten times. V gene TRBV6-1 combines with J gene TRBJ2-7; perhaps TRBD2 as D (6 bases). Germline V lookup: CDR1 MNHNS, CDR2 SASEGT. With 5 bases removed from V and 3 bases from J, the gap between germline ends came to 11 bases. This CDR3 has 13 amino acids. CDR3 region: CASSRDSNYEQYF. DNA for the CDR3: TGTGCCAGCAGTCGGGACTCAAACTACGAGCAGTACTTC.

J is TRBJ2-1 and V is TRBV11-2; the match to TRBD2 covers 8 bases. CDR3 size: 16 residues. Germline loops: CDR1 SGHAT, CDR2 FQNNGV. The J segment lost 4 bases and the V segment lost 1 base, leaving 6 bases of the junction unmatched. The CDR3 region is CASSLGFSGIYNEQFF. The DNA for the CDR3 is TGTGCCAGCAGCTTAGGCTTTAGCGGGATTTACAATGAGCAGTTCTTC.